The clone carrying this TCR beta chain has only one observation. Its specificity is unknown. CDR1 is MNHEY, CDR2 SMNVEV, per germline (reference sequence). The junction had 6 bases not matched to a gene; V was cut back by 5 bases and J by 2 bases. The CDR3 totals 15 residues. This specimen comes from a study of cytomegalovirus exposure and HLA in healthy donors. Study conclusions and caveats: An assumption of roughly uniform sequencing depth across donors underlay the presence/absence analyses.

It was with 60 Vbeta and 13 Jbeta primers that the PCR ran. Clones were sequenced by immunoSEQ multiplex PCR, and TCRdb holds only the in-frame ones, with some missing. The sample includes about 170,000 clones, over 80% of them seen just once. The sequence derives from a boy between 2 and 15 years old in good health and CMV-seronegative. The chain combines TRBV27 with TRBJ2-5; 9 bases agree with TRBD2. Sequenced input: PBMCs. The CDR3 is CASSMSGRRQETQYF. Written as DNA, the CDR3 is TGTGCCAGCAGTATGAGCGGGAGGCGGCAAGAGACCCAGTACTTC.